This section outlines one T cell receptor (beta chain) sequence together with its context. The V gene lost 3 bases and the J gene lost 0 bases, with 15 bases spanning the gap. The germline V gene has CDR1 ENHRY and CDR2 SYGVKD. The CDR3 has 18 residues. Sequencing used immunoSEQ multiplex PCR; TCRdb keeps in-frame clones, though not all of them. The data hold under 1,100,000 clones, with roughly 80% observed a single time. The data are from a study of shared clonotypes between healthy human individuals. Source material: memory CD4+ T cells sorted from blood. The subset denotes: CD45RA-negative fraction. The gene calls are TRBV10-3 and TRBJ2-6, with D perhaps matching TRBD2 (5 bases). The TCR sequence derives from a man between 18 and 35 years old in good health. CDR3 sequence reads: CAISDPLAGLSGANVLTF. CDR3 coding DNA: TGTGCCATCAGTGACCCGCTAGCAGGCCTCTCTGGGGCCAACGTCCTGACTTTC.